This is a list of T cell receptor beta chains from one sample in a study of early T cells in non-severe SARS-CoV-2 infection. TCRdb reprocessed the 5' RACE reads via MiXCR and lists one record per CDR3 protein. The sample carries some 59,000 distinct CDR3 sequences, around 9% recorded once. The sample was whole blood. The receptors stem from an adult who was a healthcare worker with PCR-confirmed SARS-CoV-2 infection or an uninfected control (not recorded which). Each CDR3 is given with its conserved first and last residue. A D gene is named only where the DNA matches it firmly. Size tells how often a clone was seen (once, few, many) or the class of an expanded clone, and some rows leave it out.

TRBV18	TRBJ1-1	.	.	TGTGCCAGCTCACCTGAACAGGGTGACACTGAAGCTTTCTTT	CASSPEQGDTEAFF
TRBV3-1	TRBJ2-7	.	.	TGTGCCAGCAGCCTTGGGAACTACGAGCAGTACTTC	CASSLGNYEQYF
TRBV7-3	TRBJ2-2	few	.	TGTGCCAGCAGCTGGGAGAACACCGGGGAGCTGTTTTTT	CASSWENTGELFF
TRBV20-1	TRBJ2-7	.	.	TGCAGTGCTAGATCGACAGCACACGAGCAGTACTTC	CSARSTAHEQYF
TRBV5-1	TRBJ1-2	.	.	TGCGCCAGCAGCGTCCTAACGGGAGGCTACACCTTC	CASSVLTGGYTF
TRBV29-1	TRBJ1-4	few	.	TGCAGCGTGCCGGTAGATGAAAAACTGTTTTTT	CSVPVDEKLFF
TRBV18	TRBJ1-2	.	TRBD1	TGTGCCAGCTCACCCAGGTCGACAGGGGACTATGGCTACACCTTC	CASSPRSTGDYGYTF
TRBV18	TRBJ1-1	many	.	TGTGCCAGCTCCTTGAACGGCGGGTACCATATGAACACTGAAGCTTTCTTT	CASSLNGGYHMNTEAFF
TRBV19	TRBJ1-6	.	.	TGTGCCAGTGGTATAGATTGGACGGCCATCGGCTCACCCCTCCACTTT	CASGIDWTAIGSPLHF
TRBV2	TRBJ2-2	.	.	TGTGCCGGGAGACAGGACTTGAACACCGGGGAGCTGTTTTTT	CAGRQDLNTGELFF
TRBV3-1	TRBJ1-3	few	.	TGTGCCAGCAGCCCCTCAGGGCTTTTTCGAAACACCATATATTTT	CASSPSGLFRNTIYF
TRBV3-1	TRBJ2-7	.	TRBD1	TGTGCCAGCAGCCACGGGACAGCTACCTACGAGCAGTACTTC	CASSHGTATYEQYF
TRBV20-1	TRBJ1-5	many	.	TGCAGTGCTAGTAGCGCTCAGGGGCATCAGCCCCAGCATTTT	CSASSAQGHQPQHF
TRBV2	TRBJ2-2	few	TRBD2	TGTGCCAGCAGTGAACGCCTAGCGGGGGACCCAAGAGGGGGCACCGGGGAGCTGTTTTTT	CASSERLAGDPRGGTGELFF
TRBV30	TRBJ2-5	.	.	TGTGCCTGGAGTGTACGGCCCAACCCAGAGACCCAGTACTTC	CAWSVRPNPETQYF
TRBV12-3/TRBV12-4	TRBJ2-5	.	TRBD2	TGTGCCACCAGTTTTTCTAGCGGGGCTGAAGAGACCCAGTACTTC	CATSFSSGAEETQYF
TRBV19	TRBJ1-5	many	.	TGTGCCAGTAGTATACTGTGGGGCAATCAGCCCCAGCATTTT	CASSILWGNQPQHF